The 32 T cell receptor beta chains given below trace back to one sample, sequenced in a study of OX40 agonist ivuxolimab in advanced cancers. Assay used: immunoSEQ multiplex PCR; TCRdb lists only in-frame clones, some missing. The sample consists of approximately 60,000 clones, over 75% of them appearing once. The sample consisted of CD4+ or CD8+ T cells sorted from blood, taken in a trial of the OX40 agonist ivuxolimab. These receptors originate from an adult with an advanced solid tumor such as melanoma, head and neck, liver or kidney cancer.

The table lists this clone with a count of one. The chain couples TRBV19 to TRBJ2-2, with a weak D call TRBD1 (5 bases). Trimming took 5 bases from V and 3 from J, leaving 10 bases between them. The CDR3 loop spans 14 amino acids. Germline lookup yields CDR1 LNHDA and CDR2 SQIVND (reference sequence). The DNA for the CDR3 is TGTGCCAGTAGTCTTCAGGGCGACACCGGGGAGCTGTTTTTT. Encoded protein: CASSLQGDTGELFF.

This clone was seen a single time. The chain combines TRBV5-1 with TRBJ2-7; 8 nucleotides line up with TRBD2. The junction had 6 bases not matched to a gene; V was cut back by 0 bases and J by 1 base. This CDR3 spans 16 amino acids. The germline V gene encodes CDR1 SGHRS and CDR2 YFSETQ. Written as DNA, the CDR3 is TGCGCCAGCAGCTTGGCCGGGGCGGGGGGTTCCTACGAGCAGTACTTC. Amino acid sequence: CASSLAGAGGSYEQYF.

The chain uses TRBV6-5 and TRBJ2-7; 10 nucleotides match TRBD1. The CDR3 contains 14 residues. Germline CDR1 and CDR2: MNHEY and SVGAGI. The V and J ends lost 2 bases and 5 bases, in that order; junction bases with no gene match: 3. CDR3: CASSYGTGVDEQYF. CDR3 coding DNA: TGTGCCAGCAGTTACGGGACAGGGGTCGACGAGCAGTACTTC.

This clone has a single count. The rearrangement joins TRBV9 to TRBJ2-4; D remains unclear. There are 13 residues in the CDR3. Trimming shortened V by 3 bases and J by 0 bases, and 4 bases separated the two germline ends. Germline CDR1 SGDLS, CDR2 YYNGEE. CDR3 DNA: TGTGCCAGCAGCGGGGGAGCCAAAAACATTCAGTACTTC. Protein sequence: CASSGGAKNIQYF.

This clone appeared a single time. The chain is built from TRBV6-1 and TRBJ2-7, with D perhaps being TRBD1 or TRBD2 (5 bases each). This CDR3 spans 15 amino acids. CDR1 is MNHNS and CDR2 is SASEGT in the germline V gene. Trimming stripped 2 bases from V and 2 bases from J, with 13 bases between. The DNA for the CDR3 is TGTGCCAGCAGTGAATGGGACGGAATCACCTACGAGCAGTACTTC. It codes for CASSEWDGITYEQYF.

This clone is large by share. This chain joins TRBV14 and TRBJ2-3; TRBD2 agrees at 10 bases. Germline CDR1 SGHDN, CDR2 FVKESK. The V and J ends lost 3 bases and 3 bases, in that order; junction bases with no gene match: 9. This CDR3 has 17 residues. DNA for the CDR3: TGTGCCAGCAGCCACACTAGCGGGAACTATCCAACAGATACGCAGTATTTT. It codes for CASSHTSGNYPTDTQYF.

This chain connects TRBV6-1 to TRBJ2-7; the match to TRBD1 covers 7 bases. The germline V gene has CDR1 MNHNS and CDR2 SASEGT. J gave up 0 bases and V 8 bases, and 4 bases lay outside the gene matches. CDR3 length: 13 residues. The CDR3 here is CASLYRGSYEQYF. In nucleotides, the CDR3 is TGTGCCAGCTTATACAGGGGCTCCTACGAGCAGTACTTC.

This sequence joins TRBV12-5 and TRBJ2-1, with D perhaps TRBD1 or TRBD2 (6 bases each). CDR3 length: 20 residues. The germline gives CDR1 LGHNT, CDR2 FRNRAP. Between the trimmed V and J ends, which lost 5 bases and 1 base, there was a span of 27 bases. The CDR3 nucleotides read TGTGCTAGTGGTCCTCAAGCTCACCAGGGGAACGGGGGTTCCTACAATGAGCAGTTCTTC. Its translation is CASGPQAHQGNGGSYNEQFF.

This chain joins TRBV15 and TRBJ1-1, with unresolved D. V gave up 0 bases and J gave up 1 base, with 9 bases separating them. Germline lookup yields CDR1 LNHNV and CDR2 YYDKDF (reference sequence). The CDR3 extends over 15 amino acids. The CDR3 sequence: CATSRDPGENTEAFF. CDR3 coding DNA: TGTGCCACCAGCAGAGATCCTGGGGAGAACACTGAAGCTTTCTTT.

The genes are TRBV5-1 and TRBJ1-1; 9 bases fit TRBD1. The CDR3 sequence is 14 residues long. Unmatched junction bases numbered 6, after V lost 3 bases and J lost 6 bases. The germline V gene encodes CDR1 SGHRS and CDR2 YFSETQ. The CDR3 region has the DNA TGCGCCAGCAGCTGGGGACAGGGTTTGGCTGAAGCTTTCTTT. This translates into CASSWGQGLAEAFF.

CDR3 bases: TGTGCCAGCACCACGGGGACAGGGCGCAATCAGCCCCAGCATTTT. This sequence encodes CASTTGTGRNQPQHF. The chain couples TRBV6-1 to TRBJ1-5, with 9 bases that match TRBD1. Germline V lookup: CDR1 MNHNS, CDR2 SASEGT. With 7 bases clipped from V and 2 bases from J, the junction kept 6 bases outside the gene matches. This CDR3 region has 15 residues.

The chain couples TRBV7-9 to TRBJ2-7; TRBD1 is a possible D gene (6 bases). V dropped 5 bases and J dropped 5 bases, with 13 bases sitting between them. The CDR3 length is 13 residues. Per the germline V gene, CDR1 is SEHNR and CDR2 is FQNEAQ (reference sequence). The CDR3 DNA reads TGTGCCAGCAGCCCCGGGACAATAAACGAGCAGTACTTC. This encodes CASSPGTINEQYF.

The chain recombines TRBV2 with TRBJ1-5; tentatively, D is TRBD1 (6 bases). This CDR3 is 13 amino acids long. Germline V gene lookup returns CDR1 SNHLY and CDR2 FYNNEI. The V end lost 3 bases, the J end lost 6 bases, and 9 bases lay between the germline ends. The CDR3 loop reads CASSEGDTQPQHF. The DNA of the CDR3 is TGTGCCAGCAGTGAGGGGGACACTCAGCCCCAGCATTTT.

Written as DNA, the CDR3 is TGTGCCAGCAGTGAATGGGCCAGAAACTACGAGCAGTACTTC. Its protein is CASSEWARNYEQYF. The V and J genes are TRBV25-1 and TRBJ2-7; D is undetermined. The CDR3 runs to 14 residues. Trimming stripped 1 base from V and 3 bases from J, with 10 bases between. CDR1 MGHDK and CDR2 SYGVNS come from the germline V gene.

The V call is TRBV27, the J call TRBJ1-5; 8 nucleotides line up with TRBD1. The V segment lost 6 bases and the J segment 0 bases; nucleotides outside the gene matches: 7. Looked up from germline, CDR1 is MNHEY and CDR2 is SMNVEV (reference sequence). The CDR3 contains 16 residues. In DNA, the CDR3 is TGTGCCAGCAGCGGACAGGGAACGGGTAGCAATCAGCCCCAGCATTTT. Amino acids: CASSGQGTGSNQPQHF.

This sequence joins TRBV7-9 and TRBJ1-4; D gene ambiguous. CDR1 and CDR2 from the germline V gene are SEHNR and FQNEAQ (reference sequence). There are 13 residues in the CDR3. The V end lost 4 bases, the J end lost 3 bases, and 6 bases lay between the germline ends. The CDR3 is CASSWTSNEKLFF. The CDR3 nucleotides read TGTGCCAGCAGCTGGACCTCTAATGAAAAACTGTTTTTT.

This chain links TRBV7-9 with TRBJ1-3; 9 nucleotides match TRBD1. Germline CDR1 and CDR2: SEHNR and FQNEAQ (reference sequence). This CDR3 has 16 residues. V lost 5 bases and J lost 2; bases outside the gene matches: 7. The CDR3 loop reads CASSGSTGGPGNTIYF. CDR3 nucleotide sequence: TGTGCCAGCAGCGGAAGTACAGGGGGCCCTGGAAACACCATATATTTT.

A single count supports this clone. Other nucleotide sequences in the sample specify the same CDR3. The chain uses TRBV27 and TRBJ2-1, with D unresolved. V gave up 2 bases and J gave up 0 bases, with 5 bases separating them. This CDR3 comprises 14 residues. Germline lookup yields CDR1 MNHEY and CDR2 SMNVEV (reference sequence). The CDR3 region is CASSLRNSYNEQFF. Here the CDR3 DNA reads TGTGCCAGCAGTTTAAGGAACTCCTACAATGAGCAGTTCTTC.

The gene calls are TRBV19 and TRBJ2-5; 8 nucleotides match TRBD1. The germline V gene encodes CDR1 LNHDA and CDR2 SQIVND (reference sequence). V lost 1 base and J lost 2; bases outside the gene matches: 3. This CDR3 is built from 15 residues. CDR3 amino acids: CASSIGTGRQETQYF. CDR3 nucleotide sequence: TGTGCCAGTAGTATAGGGACAGGGAGACAAGAGACCCAGTACTTC. Together with reference TRBV19 and TRBJ2-5, the CDR3 gives the full variable domain: DGGITQSPKYLFRKEGQNVTLSCEQNLNHDAMYWYRQDPGQGLRLIYYSQIVNDFQKGDIAEGYSVSREKKESFPLTVTSAQKNPTAFYLCASSIGTGRQETQYFGPGTRLLVL.

J is TRBJ2-5 and V is TRBV10-3; D gene unclear. From germline, CDR1 is ENHRY and CDR2 SYGVKD. The CDR3 is 18 residues long. The V end was cut by 2 bases, the J end by 5 bases, with 24 bases between. The CDR3 is CAISEASQASIQSETQYF. In DNA, the CDR3 is TGTGCCATCAGTGAGGCCTCCCAGGCGAGTATACAGTCGGAGACCCAGTACTTC.

The chain recombines TRBV6-1 with TRBJ2-7; 10 bases fit TRBD1. V gave up 6 bases and J gave up 2 bases; unmatched junction bases: 4. This CDR3 has 14 amino acids. Per the germline V gene, CDR1 is MNHNS and CDR2 is SASEGT. The CDR3 DNA follows: TGTGCCAGCAGGGGGACAGGGGCACCCTACGAGCAGTACTTC. Amino acid sequence: CASRGTGAPYEQYF.

The V and J genes are TRBV4-1 and TRBJ2-5; D is uncertain. The ends were cut back, 3 bases at V and 5 bases at J, with 10 bases in the middle. CDR3 length: 13 residues. Germline CDR1 MGHRA, CDR2 YSYEKL. For the CDR3, the DNA is TGCGCCAGCAGCCAGGCACGGTGGGAGACCCAGTACTTC. Amino acid sequence: CASSQARWETQYF.

This chain uses TRBV15 with TRBJ2-3; D is unclear. V shed 3 bases and J shed 6 bases, with 10 bases lying between them. The CDR3 consists of 13 residues. Per germline, CDR1 LNHNV and CDR2 YYDKDF (reference sequence). CDR3: CATSRDRPDTQYF. CDR3 DNA sequence: TGTGCCACCAGCAGGGACCGTCCGGATACGCAGTATTTT.

The rearrangement joins TRBV2 to TRBJ1-2; possible D gene TRBD1, 6 bases. This CDR3 is built from 15 residues. Between the trimmed V and J ends, which lost 4 bases and 2 bases, there was a span of 14 bases. CDR1 and CDR2 from the germline V gene are SNHLY and FYNNEI. The CDR3 region is CASSVWDTPNYGYTF. In nucleotides, the CDR3 is TGTGCCAGCAGTGTGTGGGACACCCCCAACTATGGCTACACCTTC.

The V and J genes are TRBV2 and TRBJ2-1; D is unresolved. The length of the CDR3 is 14 residues. V lost 2 bases, J lost 4 bases, and 9 bases lay in between. CDR1 SNHLY and CDR2 FYNNEI come from the germline V gene. This CDR3 reads CASSEMAGYNEQFF. The CDR3 DNA sequence: TGTGCCAGCAGTGAAATGGCTGGATACAATGAGCAGTTCTTC.

The J gene is TRBJ2-1, the V gene TRBV15; tentatively, D is TRBD1 (6 bases). The germline V gene has CDR1 LNHNV and CDR2 YYDKDF (reference sequence). The CDR3 runs to 15 residues. V lost 4 bases and J lost 10, with 20 bases in between. CDR3: CATSTVGHPDWEQFF. The DNA for the CDR3 is TGTGCCACCAGCACCGTGGGACACCCTGACTGGGAGCAGTTCTTC.

The rearrangement links TRBV27 to TRBJ2-7, with no clear D. The CDR3 has 14 residues. Germline V gene lookup returns CDR1 MNHEY and CDR2 SMNVEV (reference sequence). V lost 0 bases and J lost 4, with 10 bases in between. CDR3 sequence reads: CASSLSGSLYEQYF. The CDR3 DNA follows: TGTGCCAGCAGTTTATCCGGATCCCTTTACGAGCAGTACTTC.

V usage is TRBV4-1 and J usage is TRBJ2-1; TRBD2 matches 11 bases. V was clipped by 3 bases and J by 1 base; unmatched bases: 2. Germline V gene sequence: CDR1 MGHRA, CDR2 YSYEKL. This CDR3 contains 16 residues. The CDR3 DNA sequence: TGCGCCAGCAGCCACCTAGCGGGAGGTTCCTACAATGAGCAGTTCTTC. This codes for CASSHLAGGSYNEQFF.

The chain carries TRBV6-8 and TRBJ1-1; D unresolved. Trimming shortened V by 2 bases and J by 11 bases, and 9 bases separated the two germline ends. The CDR3 has 11 residues. Germline CDR1 is MNHGY and CDR2 is SAAAGT. This chain's CDR3 is CASSYGVVAFF. The CDR3, as DNA: TGTGCCAGCAGTTACGGGGTAGTGGCTTTCTTT.

The chain combines TRBV27 with TRBJ2-3; no clear D. The CDR3 is 14 residues long. Germline V gene lookup returns CDR1 MNHEY and CDR2 SMNVEV (reference sequence). V was shortened by 1 base and J by 1 base, with 6 bases between the two germline ends. CDR3 DNA: TGTGCCAGCAGTTTATTGATGGGCACAGATACGCAGTATTTT. It is translated as CASSLLMGTDTQYF.

With regard to this clone: Other DNA sequences within the sample encode an identical CDR3. The chain employs TRBV27 and TRBJ2-3; no definite D call. Trimming took 0 bases from V and 6 from J, leaving 4 bases between them. This CDR3 has 12 residues. Germline V gene lookup returns CDR1 MNHEY and CDR2 SMNVEV (reference sequence). The CDR3 coding sequence is TGTGCCAGCAGTTTATCAGGGGATACGCAGTATTTT. It specifies CASSLSGDTQYF.

The chain has TRBV27 and TRBJ2-5, with TRBD2 as a possible D gene (5 bases). From germline, CDR1 is MNHEY and CDR2 SMNVEV (reference sequence). Trimming cost V 3 bases and J 0 bases, with 11 bases left between them. The CDR3 spans 15 residues. The CDR3 spells CASSFGETYQETQYF. The CDR3 DNA reads TGTGCCAGCAGTTTTGGGGAGACGTACCAAGAGACCCAGTACTTC.